What follows are 19 T cell receptor beta chains derived from one specimen sequenced in a study of T cells in localized non-small cell lung cancer (dated by TCRdb to between 2020 and 2021). To prepare the library, the immunoSEQ multiplex PCR assay was applied. Held by TCRdb, this immuneACCESS table contains in-frame sequences only and omits some clones. Under half of the omission traces to an unresolved V gene where checked; the cause of the rest is unknown. Present in this sample are tens of thousands of clones, 80% to 90% of which were seen just once. Together, the top ten hold under 13% of the sample. Sample: peripheral blood, taken before any cancer treatment. The receptors derive from a woman aged 35-75 years with stage I lung adenocarcinoma.

The chain is built from TRBV27 and TRBJ2-5, with TRBD1 matching 9 bases. Germline CDR1 MNHEY, CDR2 SMNVEV (reference sequence). This CDR3 is 13 amino acids long. V dropped 7 bases and J dropped 3; count of bases not matched to a gene: 3. This CDR3 reads CASKGQGKETQYF. The CDR3 nucleotides read TGTGCCAGCAAGGGACAGGGCAAAGAGACCCAGTACTTC.

The V call is TRBV29-1, the J call TRBJ2-4; the D gene is possibly TRBD1 (6 bases). Germline-derived CDR1 and CDR2 are SQVTM and ANQGSEA. The V and J ends lost 5 bases and 3 bases respectively, with 11 bases between them. This CDR3 has 13 amino acids. The CDR3 reads CSVKTGIKNIQYF. The CDR3 bases are TGCAGCGTTAAAACAGGGATCAAAAACATTCAGTACTTC.

Only one count was recorded for this clone. The CDR3 here is CASRTTGRNTEAFF. Here the CDR3 DNA reads TGTGCCAGCCGGACGACAGGGAGGAACACTGAAGCTTTCTTT. The rearrangement joins TRBV28 to TRBJ1-1; 7 bases fit TRBD1. The germline gives CDR1 MDHEN, CDR2 SYDVKM. V trimming: 8 bases; J trimming: 1 base; junction bases outside the gene matches: 7. This CDR3 comprises 14 residues.

Remarks on this clone: One end of the junction fails to match germline, which may point to a read error. The chain links TRBV7-9 to TRBJ2-2; D is perhaps TRBD1 (6 bases). This CDR3 region has 15 residues. Germline V gives CDR1 SEHNR, CDR2 FQNEAQ (reference sequence). The CDR3 sequence: CASSGRDTNTGELFF. CDR3 in DNA: TGTGCCAGCAGCGGCCGGGACACGAATACCGGGGAGCTGTTTTTT.

This chain joins TRBV29-1 and TRBJ1-1; the D gene is possibly TRBD1 (5 bases). The CDR3 has 12 amino acids. Deletions cut 4 bases from V and 2 bases from J, with 8 bases between. The V gene's germline CDR1 is SQVTM and CDR2 ANQGSEA. CDR3 bases: TGCAGCGTTGGGCGGGACAACACTGAAGCTTTCTTT. Encoded protein: CSVGRDNTEAFF.

This CDR3 is CASSIAASYEQYF. CDR3 bases: TGTGCCAGTAGTATTGCAGCTTCCTACGAGCAGTACTTC. The rearrangement uses TRBV19 and TRBJ2-7; D gene uncertain. Germline CDR1 reads LNHDA; CDR2 reads SQIVND (reference sequence). V dropped 3 bases and J dropped 1 base, with 7 bases sitting between them. There are 13 residues in the CDR3. The variable domain in full, with the rest retrieved from reference TRBV19 and TRBJ2-7, is DGGITQSPKYLFRKEGQNVTLSCEQNLNHDAMYWYRQDPGQGLRLIYYSQIVNDFQKGDIAEGYSVSREKKESFPLTVTSAQKNPTAFYLCASSIAASYEQYFGPGTRLTVT.

This rearrangement joins TRBV28 to TRBJ1-1; D remains unclear. Trimming removed 2 bases from V and 7 bases from J, with 14 bases in between. CDR1 MDHEN and CDR2 SYDVKM come from the germline V gene. This CDR3 is 14 amino acids long. This CDR3 reads CASSLASGVGEAFF. Here the CDR3 DNA reads TGTGCCAGCAGTTTAGCCTCAGGCGTAGGTGAAGCTTTCTTT.

This clone was detected only once. The rearrangement joins TRBV19 to TRBJ2-4; D ambiguous. This CDR3 comprises 16 residues. The V end was cut by 4 bases, the J end by 0 bases, with 13 bases between. Germline loops: CDR1 LNHDA, CDR2 SQIVND (reference sequence). The CDR3 DNA reads TGTGCCAGTAGTAAAATAGCAGTTCTAGCCAAAAACATTCAGTACTTC. Translation gives CASSKIAVLAKNIQYF.

This chain connects TRBV11-2 to TRBJ2-5, with D perhaps matching TRBD1 (6 bases). The CDR3 has 16 amino acids. V was shortened by 5 bases and J by 5 bases, with 21 bases between the two germline ends. Germline V CDR1 and CDR2: SGHAT, FQNNGV. In nucleotides, the CDR3 is TGTGCCAGCAGCAACCTGGTTCAGGGGCTGGGGGAGACCCAGTACTTC. This translates into CASSNLVQGLGETQYF.

This sequence joins TRBV30 and TRBJ1-6, with D perhaps matching TRBD1 (6 bases). CDR1 is GTSNPN, CDR2 SVGIG, per germline (reference sequence). V shed 2 bases and J shed 7 bases, with 15 bases lying between them. The CDR3 is 15 residues long. The CDR3 bases are TGTGCCTGGAGTAGCGGGAACAGGGTAAATTCACCCCTCCACTTT. Protein product: CAWSSGNRVNSPLHF.

The genes are TRBV19 and TRBJ2-7; 8 bases map to TRBD2. The CDR3 consists of 16 residues. V shed 2 bases and J 6 bases; nucleotides not matched to a gene: 12. Germline-derived CDR1 and CDR2 are LNHDA and SQIVND (reference sequence). The CDR3 loop is CASSISDGLAESEQYF. For the CDR3, the DNA is TGTGCCAGTAGTATAAGCGATGGACTAGCCGAAAGCGAGCAGTACTTC.

The chain couples TRBV19 to TRBJ1-2; D gene ambiguous. CDR3 length equals 14 residues. Germline-derived CDR1 and CDR2 are LNHDA and SQIVND (reference sequence). V lost 1 base and J lost 3, with 9 bases in between. The CDR3 spells CASSIAGLYYGYTF. As DNA, the CDR3 is TGTGCCAGTAGTATAGCAGGACTGTACTATGGCTACACCTTC.

CDR3 sequence: CASSLEGQVYEQYF. The CDR3 DNA reads TGCGCCAGCAGCTTGGAAGGACAGGTCTACGAGCAGTACTTC. This sequence joins TRBV5-1 and TRBJ2-7; 7 nucleotides align to TRBD1. Unmatched junction bases numbered 3, after V lost 0 bases and J lost 3 bases. There are 14 residues in the CDR3. The V gene's germline CDR1 is SGHRS and CDR2 YFSETQ.

The rearrangement uses TRBV27 and TRBJ2-7; 11 nucleotides align to TRBD2. Per the germline V gene, CDR1 is MNHEY and CDR2 is SMNVEV (reference sequence). The CDR3 has 15 amino acids. Trimming took 2 bases from V and 5 from J; bases not matched to a gene: 5. For the CDR3, the DNA is TGTGCCAGCAGTTTACTAGCGGGAGGTCGAAACGAGCAGTACTTC. As protein: CASSLLAGGRNEQYF.

The sample holds one count of this clone. This chain connects TRBV2 to TRBJ1-5; 9 positions agree with TRBD1. The CDR3 is 13 residues long. Losses at the gene ends were 6 bases for V and 7 bases for J; bases not matched to a gene: 4. CDR1 and CDR2 from the germline V gene are SNHLY and FYNNEI. The chain's CDR3 is CASSGDRVQPQHF. The CDR3, as DNA: TGTGCCAGCAGCGGGGACAGGGTACAGCCCCAGCATTTT.

This chain uses TRBV28 with TRBJ2-5; 7 bases fit TRBD1. Trimming took 6 bases from V and 0 from J; bases not matched to a gene: 1. Germline assignment: CDR1 MDHEN and CDR2 SYDVKM. This CDR3 is built from 13 residues. The CDR3 protein is CASRTGNQETQYF. The DNA of the CDR3 is TGTGCCAGCAGGACAGGGAACCAAGAGACCCAGTACTTC.

V and J are TRBV27 and TRBJ1-1; no firm D call. CDR3 length equals 17 residues. Germline CDR1 and CDR2: MNHEY and SMNVEV (reference sequence). Deletions cut 4 bases from V and 1 base from J, with 19 bases between. The CDR3 here is CASSSSFPGGSNTEAFF. The CDR3 nucleotides read TGTGCCAGCAGTTCCTCCTTTCCGGGAGGGTCGAACACTGAAGCTTTCTTT.

This clone was counted once. The genes are TRBV28 and TRBJ1-5; D may be TRBD1 (5 bases). The germline CDR1 and CDR2 sequences are MDHEN and SYDVKM. The CDR3 extends over 16 amino acids. Trimming took off 4 bases at V and 5 bases at J, with 18 bases between the two ends. Here the CDR3 reads CASSWVGPGFDQPQHF. CDR3 nucleotide sequence: TGTGCCAGCAGTTGGGTGGGACCGGGGTTCGATCAGCCCCAGCATTTT.

The chain links TRBV30 to TRBJ2-4, with D hard to call. CDR3 length: 12 amino acids. The V and J ends lost 2 bases and 15 bases respectively, with 17 bases between them. Germline CDR1 and CDR2: GTSNPN and SVGIG (reference sequence). CDR3 coding DNA: TGTGCCTGGAGTAAGCCGGGCCCGACCGGGTACTTC. It specifies CAWSKPGPTGYF. Full variable domain (outside the CDR3, taken from reference TRBV30 and TRBJ2-4): SQTIHQWPATLVQPVGSPLSLECTVEGTSNPNLYWYRQAAGRGLQLLFYSVGIGQISSEVPQNLSASRPQDRQFILSSKKLLLSDSGFYLCAWSKPGPTGYFGAGTRLSVL.